Shown below are 2 T cell receptor beta chains from a single sample sequenced in a study of tumour-infiltrating T cells in Burkitt lymphoma. Profiling relied on immunoSEQ multiplex PCR, and the TCRdb table lists in-frame clones only, not all of them. The table has about 1,300 clones, about 85% seen once. The specimen was tumor tissue. The receptors derive from a human donor with Burkitt lymphoma.

This chain joins TRBV18 and TRBJ1-5; weak D call: TRBD1 (6 bases). CDR1 is KGHSH, CDR2 LQKENI, per germline. The V end lost 6 bases, the J end lost 4 bases, and 13 bases lay between the germline ends. This CDR3 is built from 14 residues. CDR3 nucleotide sequence: TGTGCCAGCTCGGCAGGGGTGGGGAATCAGCCCCAGCATTTT. Translating gives CASSAGVGNQPQHF. Full variable domain (outside the CDR3, taken from reference TRBV18 and TRBJ1-5): NAGVMQNPRHLVRRRGQEARLRCSPMKGHSHVYWYRQLPEEGLKFMVYLQKENIIDESGMPKERFSAEFPKEGPSILRIQQVVRGDSAAYFCASSAGVGNQPQHFGDGTRLSIL.

J is TRBJ2-2 and V is TRBV4-1, with D perhaps matching TRBD1 or TRBD2 (5 bases each). The V gene lost 0 bases and the J gene lost 3 bases, with 11 bases spanning the gap. Germline V gene lookup returns CDR1 MGHRA and CDR2 YSYEKL. This CDR3 contains 16 residues. This CDR3 is CASSQEWGWDTGELFF. CDR3 DNA: TGCGCCAGCAGCCAAGAGTGGGGGTGGGACACCGGGGAGCTGTTTTTT.